This TCR beta chain was obtained from a study of OX40 agonist ivuxolimab in advanced cancers. Notes on the research overall: Ivuxolimab, which targeted the costimulatory receptor OX40 (CD134), was an agonistic, fully human IgG2 monoclonal antibody. In the dose-escalation cohort, around four fifths of patients were male, and the mean age was roughly 60 years, with a range of 23 to 79. Prior anti-PD-1, anti-PD-L1 or anti-CTLA-4 therapy was permitted, and approximately 42% of dose-escalation patients had received checkpoint inhibitors. The paper describes the monotherapy dose-escalation part (N = 52 patients) of the phase I trial of ivuxolimab. Among the roughly 50 dose-escalation patients, some 20 had hepatocellular carcinoma, some 15 melanoma, 9 renal cell carcinoma and 9 head and neck cancer. Intravenous ivuxolimab was administered to patients every 2 weeks at six dose levels: 0.01, 0.1, 0.3, 1.5, 3 and 10 mg/kg. The point of sequencing TCRbeta in the periphery was to test whether ivuxolimab changed TCR sequence diversity and drove clonal T-cell expansion. Three dose-escalation patients achieved partial responses, one with hepatocellular carcinoma and two with cutaneous melanoma. Study-wide conclusions, independent of this receptor: Low levels of normalized T-cell clonal expansion were also seen in some patients who did not respond. At doses of 0.1 to 3.0 mg/kg, clonal expansion of both CD4+ and CD8+ T cells in blood was seen between baseline and week 6. After ivuxolimab, more expanded clones were found on average in CD8+ T cells than in CD4+ T cells. Antigen specificity was not determined for the clonally expanded peripheral T cells. In partial responders in the 0.1-3.0 mg/kg groups, normalized peripheral clonal expansion was found to be among the lowest, especially among CD8+ T cells.

CDR1 and CDR2, looked up from the germline V gene, are SQVTM and ANQGSEA. CDR3 length: 14 amino acids, cysteine to phenylalanine. The sequence is cut down to CDR3 DNA, 42 bases in frame from base 1. V is cut by 7 bases and J by 0 bases, and the space between the germline ends is 13 bases. Comments on this clone: Its cognate antigen has yet to be identified. The input lacks base qualities; no much larger clone sits a single base away.

Patients with a history of autoimmune disease or receiving systemic immunosuppression were excluded from the trial. In every dose cohort, peripheral blood was drawn for TCR sequencing at baseline, cycle 4 day 1, and cycle 7 day 1. The samples were drawn from a first-in-human, open-label, multicenter phase I dose-escalation trial of ivuxolimab. The trial enrolled adults with locally advanced or metastatic head and neck squamous cell, hepatocellular, melanoma or renal cell carcinoma. Before TCR sequencing, CD4+ and CD8+ T cells were separately sorted from peripheral blood. Genomic DNA was extracted from sorted cells for sequencing of the TCRbeta CDR3 region. The immunoSEQ Assay was used to sequence the TCRbeta CDR3 regions. TCRdb stores this immuneACCESS table with in-frame sequences only. Part of the clones is absent; in the studies checked, under half of the shortfall reflects unresolved V genes, and no reason is known for the rest. Counted in this sample were roughly 50,000 clones; over 80% of them appeared once. Clones ranked in the top ten supply approximately 0.4% of the sample.

The material sequenced was CD4+ or CD8+ T cells sorted from blood, taken in a trial of the OX40 agonist ivuxolimab. This sequence was found in an adult with an advanced solid tumor such as melanoma, head and neck, liver or kidney cancer. The sequence joins TRBV29-1 to TRBJ1-3, with the D gene not confidently named. The DNA is as follows: TGCAGCGCCAAGGGTGGGAGCTCTGGAAACACCATATATTTT. Its protein is CSAKGGSSGNTIYF.